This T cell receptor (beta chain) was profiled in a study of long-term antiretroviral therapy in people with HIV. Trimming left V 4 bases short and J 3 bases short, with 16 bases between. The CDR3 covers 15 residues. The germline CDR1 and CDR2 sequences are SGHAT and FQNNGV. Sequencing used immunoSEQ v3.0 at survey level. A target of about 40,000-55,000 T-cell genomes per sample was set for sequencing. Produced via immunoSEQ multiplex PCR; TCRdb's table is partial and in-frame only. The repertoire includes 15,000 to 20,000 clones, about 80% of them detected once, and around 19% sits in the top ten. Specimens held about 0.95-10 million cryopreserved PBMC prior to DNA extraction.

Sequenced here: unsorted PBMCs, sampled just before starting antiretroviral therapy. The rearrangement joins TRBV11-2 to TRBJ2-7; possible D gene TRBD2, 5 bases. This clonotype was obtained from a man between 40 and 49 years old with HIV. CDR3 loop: CASSSGIQAVYEQYF. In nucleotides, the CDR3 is TGTGCCAGCAGCTCCGGGATCCAAGCCGTCTACGAGCAGTACTTC.